Listed below are T cell receptor beta chains from one sample, sequenced in a study of T cells in Graves' hyperthyroidism and ophthalmopathy. Each CDR3 protein is one row after TCRdb ran MiXCR on the multiplex PCR reads. The table records 600,000 to 700,000 distinct CDR3 sequences, just under 45% of them present only once. The sequenced sample was peripheral blood or thyroid tissue (not recorded which). The receptors were sampled from an adult man with Graves' disease, either hyperthyroidism or ophthalmopathy (not recorded which). Both conserved end residues are part of each CDR3. A D gene is named only where the DNA matches it firmly. Not all rows give a size; the values are once, few, many and, for expanded clones, a class.

abundance,v_gene,d_gene,j_gene,CDR3nt,CDR3aa
few,TRBV20-1,.,TRBJ1-1,TGCAGTGCTCAAGGGGCAGGCTTGAACACTGAAGCTTTCTTT,CSAQGAGLNTEAFF
.,TRBV11-1,TRBD1,TRBJ1-1,TGTGCCAGCAGTCGACAGGGACCTACGAACACTGAAGCTTTCTTT,CASSRQGPTNTEAFF
.,TRBV24-1,.,TRBJ1-2,TGTGCCACCAGTAGAGCCGACAGGACTAACTATGGCTACACCTTC,CATSRADRTNYGYTF
.,TRBV11-2,TRBD1,TRBJ1-1,TGTGCCAGCAGCTCGTATCGAGGCAGGGGGCCCACTGAAGCTTTCTTT,CASSSYRGRGPTEAFF
.,TRBV15,.,TRBJ2-7,TGTGCCACCAGCGGGGGCCGGTCGGACACTGTGCAGTACTTC,CATSGGRSDTVQYF
many,TRBV2,TRBD1,TRBJ2-7,TGTGCCAGCAGGGACAGGGGGCTTCCTTTCTCCTACGAGCAGTACTTC,CASRDRGLPFSYEQYF
.,TRBV5-1,TRBD1,TRBJ2-7,TGCGCCAGCGGCCCGGGACAGGGGGCCTTCGTGGAGCAGTACTTC,CASGPGQGAFVEQYF
.,TRBV11-1,.,TRBJ1-2,TGTGCCAGCAGCTTTCAGGGCGAGCGAGACTATGGCTACACCTTC,CASSFQGERDYGYTF
.,TRBV19,.,TRBJ1-2,TGTGCCAGTAGGACACAGGGTCGATCTAACTATGGCTACACCTTC,CASRTQGRSNYGYTF
many,TRBV7-9,.,TRBJ1-1,TGTGCCACCAGCCACGGGAGGGTTGAAGCTTTCTTT,CATSHGRVEAFF
.,TRBV5-6,TRBD1,TRBJ1-4,TGTGCCAGCAGGGCGACAGGGGACGAGGAAAAACTGTTTTTT,CASRATGDEEKLFF
.,TRBV29-1,.,TRBJ2-7,TGCAGCGCCACATCGCAGGGGAGGGTCGAGCAGTACTTC,CSATSQGRVEQYF
.,TRBV11-2,.,TRBJ2-5,TGTGCCAGCAGCTTAGAAGGGCCGTTGGGGGATGAGACCCAGTACTTC,CASSLEGPLGDETQYF
.,TRBV29-1,.,TRBJ1-3,TGCAGCGGCAGATTCAGGAGCTCTGGAAACACCATATATTTT,CSGRFRSSGNTIYF
.,TRBV11-1,.,TRBJ1-5,TGTGCCAGCAGACCCCGGGGGGGGTCGGGCAATCAGCCCCAGCATTTT,CASRPRGGSGNQPQHF
many,TRBV5-6,.,TRBJ1-6,TGTGCCAGCAGCAGGGCCGGGACTCAAGTTTCACCCCTCCACTTT,CASSRAGTQVSPLHF
many,TRBV7-9,.,TRBJ2-5,TGTGCCAGCAGCTTAGGGCAGTTGGGAGATACCCAGTACTTC,CASSLGQLGDTQYF
.,TRBV29-1,TRBD1,TRBJ2-7,TGCAGCGTCCTGGACAGGGCCTACGAGCAGTACTTC,CSVLDRAYEQYF
.,TRBV6-5,.,TRBJ1-5,TGTGCCAGCAGTTCTGGGGGGCGGGAGCCCCAGCATTTT,CASSSGGREPQHF
.,TRBV25-1,TRBD1,TRBJ1-4,TGTGCCAGCAGTGCTTGGACAGGGGGCCAGGGTGAAAAACTGTTTTTT,CASSAWTGGQGEKLFF
.,TRBV6-2/TRBV6-3,.,TRBJ2-7,TGTGCCAGCAGTTACAAGGGGAACTACGAGCAGTACTTC,CASSYKGNYEQYF
few,TRBV29-1,.,TRBJ1-1,TGCAGCTCCGGCACGGGGCAGAACACTGAAGCTTTCTTT,CSSGTGQNTEAFF
.,TRBV6-2/TRBV6-3,TRBD2,TRBJ2-7,TGTGCCAGCAGTTCGACCGCGGGGGGAACCTACGAGCAGTACTTC,CASSSTAGGTYEQYF
.,TRBV7-9,TRBD1,TRBJ2-7,TGTGCCAGCACCCCCGGGACAGGGAACCCCTACGAGCAGTACTTC,CASTPGTGNPYEQYF
few,TRBV7-9,.,TRBJ2-7,TGTGCCAGCAGCCAAGCTCTTTCCTACGAGCAGTACTTC,CASSQALSYEQYF
.,TRBV7-9,TRBD1,TRBJ1-1,TGTGCCAGCAGCTTACGACAGGGTGGCATGAACACTGAAGCTTTCTTT,CASSLRQGGMNTEAFF
.,TRBV20-1,.,TRBJ2-7,TGCAGTGCTAGCCGGGCGGTCAGCTCCTACGAGCAGTACTTC,CSASRAVSSYEQYF
.,TRBV12-5,.,TRBJ1-5,TGTGCTAGTGGTGCATCGGGGCCCCAGCATTTT,CASGASGPQHF
.,TRBV10-3,TRBD2,TRBJ2-7,TGTGCCATCAGTGAGTCGAAACTAGCGGGGGCTATCTACGAGCAGTACTTC,CAISESKLAGAIYEQYF
few,TRBV20-1,.,TRBJ1-2,TGCAGTGCTAGGAAACCCAGGGATGGCTACACCTTC,CSARKPRDGYTF
few,TRBV7-9,TRBD2,TRBJ2-7,TGCGCCAGCAGTGACCCGATAACTAGCGGGGGCCCATCCGAGCAGTACTTC,CASSDPITSGGPSEQYF
.,TRBV15,TRBD1,TRBJ1-6,TGTGCCGGGACAGGGTTCTATAATTCACCCCTCCACTTT,CAGTGFYNSPLHF
.,TRBV5-1,.,TRBJ1-6,TGCGCCAGCAGCTTTGAGGAGGTAAATTCACCCCTCCACTTT,CASSFEEVNSPLHF
.,TRBV7-3,.,TRBJ2-5,TGTGCCAGCATGCTGACAGATAAAGAGACCCAGTACTTC,CASMLTDKETQYF
.,TRBV7-9,TRBD1,TRBJ1-5,TGTGCCAGCAGTCCGCCCGGGACAGGCGGTAGCAATCAGCCCCAGCATTTT,CASSPPGTGGSNQPQHF
.,TRBV20-1,.,TRBJ1-2,TGCAGTGCTAGAGATCCCCGTGTTTATGGCTACACCTTC,CSARDPRVYGYTF
.,TRBV19,.,TRBJ1-1,TGTGCCAGTAGTATTTCGGCAGGGGCCCGCACTGAAGCTTTCTTT,CASSISAGARTEAFF
few,TRBV6-5,.,TRBJ1-1,TGTGCCAGCAGTTACGACATGAACACTGAAGCTTTCTTT,CASSYDMNTEAFF
few,TRBV4-1,.,TRBJ1-4,TGCGCCAGCAGCCAAGTCGGGGCGACCTTAAAGGGAGTAAAACTGTTTTTT,CASSQVGATLKGVKLFF
many,TRBV2,TRBD1,TRBJ1-6,TGTGCCAGCAGTGAAGCAGGGGGCGGCGGTTCACCCCTCCACTTT,CASSEAGGGGSPLHF
.,TRBV10-3,.,TRBJ1-1,TGTGCCATCAGCGCCTCTACATGGTCGAACACTGAAGCTTTCTTT,CAISASTWSNTEAFF
.,TRBV20-1,.,TRBJ2-7,TGCAGCGCCGAGGGCGGGGTCTACGAGCAGTACTTC,CSAEGGVYEQYF
.,TRBV19,.,TRBJ1-1,TGTGCCAGTAGTTGGGACGGGGTCTCTCGGGCTTTCTTT,CASSWDGVSRAFF
.,TRBV9,.,TRBJ1-5,TGTGCCAGCAGCCCCGACAGCCTGCGTCAGCCCCAGCATTTT,CASSPDSLRQPQHF
.,TRBV7-4,.,TRBJ2-5,TGTGCCAGCATCGTTAGCGGGACAGAAGAGACCCAGTACTTC,CASIVSGTEETQYF
few,TRBV5-6,TRBD2,TRBJ2-5,TGTGCCAGCAGCTTGGGGGCGGGGGTGCAAGAGACCCAGTACTTC,CASSLGAGVQETQYF
many,TRBV10-2,.,TRBJ2-7,TGCGCCACCAGAAACCGGGACCGGGGATACGAGCAGTACTTC,CATRNRDRGYEQYF
.,TRBV20-1,.,TRBJ1-2,TGCAGTGCTAGAGGGCCCTATGGCTACACCTTC,CSARGPYGYTF
many,TRBV7-9,.,TRBJ2-5,TGTGCCAGCAGCTCGGGGGGAGGGGGCCAAGAGACCCAGTACTTC,CASSSGGGGQETQYF
.,TRBV29-1,.,TRBJ2-5,TGCAGCGTCCGACAGCAAGAGACCCAGTACTTC,CSVRQQETQYF
.,TRBV7-6,TRBD1,TRBJ2-2,TGTGCCAGCAGCGCGGACAGGGTTGCCGGGGAGCTGTTTTTT,CASSADRVAGELFF
many,TRBV6-5,TRBD1,TRBJ2-5,TGTGCCAGCAGCCCGGGACAGGGCAAAGAGACCCAGTACTTC,CASSPGQGKETQYF
.,TRBV7-9,.,TRBJ2-5,TGTGCCAGCAGCAACTCTCGGGCAGGGAGGGGGGAGACCCAGTACTTC,CASSNSRAGRGETQYF
few,TRBV20-1,.,TRBJ1-3,TGCAGTGCGGAGCGGCCAACCTCTGGAAACACCATATATTTT,CSAERPTSGNTIYF
.,TRBV7-9,TRBD2,TRBJ2-5,TGTGCCAGCAGCTTGGACGGGGGGGAAGAGACCCAGTACTTC,CASSLDGGEETQYF
few,TRBV20-1,.,TRBJ1-1,TGCAGTGCTAGTATATGGCGCGAGAACACTGAAGCTTTCTTT,CSASIWRENTEAFF
many,TRBV20-1,.,TRBJ1-1,TGCAGTGCTAGAGTCCAACAGGGAGGGGACACTGAAGCTTTCTTT,CSARVQQGGDTEAFF
few,TRBV12-3/TRBV12-4,TRBD1,TRBJ2-2,TGTGCCAGCAGTTTAGCCGACAGGGTCGGGGAGCTGTTTTTT,CASSLADRVGELFF
few,TRBV29-1,.,TRBJ1-1,TGTGCCTGGAGTGTAGACCGAGGGGCTTTCTTT,CAWSVDRGAFF